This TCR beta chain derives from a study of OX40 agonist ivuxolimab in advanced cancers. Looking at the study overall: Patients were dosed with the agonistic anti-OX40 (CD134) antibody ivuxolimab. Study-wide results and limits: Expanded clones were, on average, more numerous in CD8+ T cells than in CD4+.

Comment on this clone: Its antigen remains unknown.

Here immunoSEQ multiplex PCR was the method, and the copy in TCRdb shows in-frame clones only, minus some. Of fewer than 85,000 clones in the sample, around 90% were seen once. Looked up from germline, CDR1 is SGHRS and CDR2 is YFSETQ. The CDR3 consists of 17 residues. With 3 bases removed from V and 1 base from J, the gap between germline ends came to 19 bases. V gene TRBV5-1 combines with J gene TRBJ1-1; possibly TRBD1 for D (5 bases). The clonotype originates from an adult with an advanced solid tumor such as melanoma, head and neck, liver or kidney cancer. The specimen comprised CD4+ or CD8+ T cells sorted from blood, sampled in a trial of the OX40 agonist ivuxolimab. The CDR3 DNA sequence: TGCGCCAGCAGCTCTATGTCTACAGGTATATGGAACACTGAAGCTTTCTTT. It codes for CASSSMSTGIWNTEAFF.